This TCR beta chain was documented in a study of cytomegalovirus exposure and HLA in healthy donors. The PCR employed 60 Vbeta primers together with 13 Jbeta primers. The data were produced by immunoSEQ multiplex PCR, yet TCRdb's version contains in-frame clones alone and is incomplete. Here the sample table reports about 40,000 clones. The sample taken for sequencing was PBMCs. The sequence derives from a young woman in good health and CMV-seronegative.

In nucleotides, the CDR3 is TGCGCCAGCAGCTTGGCCAGTAGCACAGATACGCAGTATTTT. Translating gives CASSLASSTDTQYF. The chain recombines TRBV5-1 with TRBJ2-3, with D uncertain. V gave up 0 bases and J gave up 0 bases, with 5 bases separating them. The CDR3 is 14 amino acids. Germline V gene data show CDR1 as SGHRS and CDR2 as YFSETQ.